What follows are 20 T cell receptor beta chains derived from one specimen sequenced in a study of early T cells in non-severe SARS-CoV-2 infection. From the 5' RACE reads, TCRdb called clonotypes with MiXCR, one entry per CDR3 protein. The sample holds 68,000 or so distinct CDR3 sequences, 10% to 15% seen once. The material sequenced was whole blood. Source of these receptors: an adult who was a healthcare worker with PCR-confirmed SARS-CoV-2 infection or an uninfected control (not recorded which).

This clonotype has a handful of counts. The chain links TRBV6-1 to TRBJ1-2; D remains unclear. Per the germline V gene, CDR1 is MNHNS and CDR2 is SASEGT. V was cut by 1 base and J by 5 bases, with 11 bases left in between. The CDR3 covers 14 residues. CDR3 bases: TGTGCCAGCAGTGAAGGGAGGAAGGGTTATGGCTACACCTTC. Its translation is CASSEGRKGYGYTF.

This clonotype has ten or more counts. The V gene is TRBV7-2, the J gene TRBJ2-1, with TRBD2 matching over 14 bases. The ends lost 7 bases at V and 5 bases at J; junction bases unmatched: 7. CDR1 is SGHTA and CDR2 is FQGNSA in the germline V gene. The CDR3 sequence is 16 residues long. Here the CDR3 reads CASTGTSGGSHNEQFF. For the CDR3, the DNA is TGTGCCAGCACTGGGACTAGCGGGGGTTCACACAATGAGCAGTTCTTC.

This clonotype was counted at least ten times. The chain links TRBV30 to TRBJ1-2, with D uncertain. CDR3 length equals 12 residues. Germline V gene data show CDR1 as GTSNPN and CDR2 as SVGIG (reference sequence). V shed 2 bases and J shed 1 base, with 5 bases lying between them. The CDR3 region has the DNA TGTGCCTGGAGTCACAGTAACTATGGCTACACCTTC. This codes for CAWSHSNYGYTF. The whole variable domain, remainder taken from reference TRBV30 and TRBJ1-2, is SQTIHQWPATLVQPVGSPLSLECTVEGTSNPNLYWYRQAAGRGLQLLFYSVGIGQISSEVPQNLSASRPQDRQFILSSKKLLLSDSGFYLCAWSHSNYGYTFGSGTRLTVV.

V gene TRBV20-1 combines with J gene TRBJ2-2; D may be TRBD1 (5 bases). The V gene lost 3 bases and the J gene lost 4 bases, with 12 bases spanning the gap. The V gene's germline CDR1 is DFQATT and CDR2 SNEGSKA (reference sequence). The CDR3 totals 14 residues. CDR3 residues: CSASIGASTGELFF. The CDR3 DNA sequence: TGCAGTGCTAGTATTGGGGCCAGCACCGGGGAGCTGTTTTTT.

This chain's CDR3 is CSATPGQGPETQYF. The CDR3 nucleotides are TGCAGTGCTACGCCGGGACAGGGTCCAGAGACCCAGTACTTC. V is TRBV20-1 and J is TRBJ2-5, with 9 bases aligning to TRBD1. Trimming cost V 4 bases and J 4 bases; bases outside gene matches: 7. This CDR3 is 14 amino acids long. Looked up from germline, CDR1 is DFQATT and CDR2 is SNEGSKA (reference sequence).

The table lists this clonotype with a few counts. The CDR3 region is CASSSRGAGISTDTQYF. CDR3 DNA: TGTGCCAGCAGCTCGAGGGGGGCAGGGATCAGCACAGATACGCAGTATTTT. The chain is built from TRBV7-2 and TRBJ2-3; D is tentatively TRBD1 or TRBD2 (6 bases each). V dropped 4 bases and J dropped 0 bases, with 17 bases sitting between them. The germline V gene encodes CDR1 SGHTA and CDR2 FQGNSA. The CDR3 contains 17 residues.

The sample holds a few counts of this clonotype. The V and J genes are TRBV29-1 and TRBJ2-5; a possible D gene is TRBD1 (5 bases). The V end was cut by 4 bases, the J end by 2 bases, with 8 bases between. This CDR3 is 12 amino acids long. Germline CDR1 is SQVTM and CDR2 is ANQGSEA. The CDR3 region is CSVADIQETQYF. CDR3 in DNA: TGCAGCGTTGCGGACATTCAAGAGACCCAGTACTTC.

The sample holds a few counts of this clonotype. V usage is TRBV20-1 and J usage is TRBJ2-1; 9 positions match TRBD2. In germline, CDR1 is DFQATT, CDR2 SNEGSKA (reference sequence). Trimming at V came to 3 bases and at J to 7 bases, leaving 7 bases not matched to a gene. The CDR3 is made up of 14 amino acids. The CDR3 DNA follows: TGCAGTGCTAGCGGTCTAGCGGGGTGGAATGAGCAGTTCTTC. Its translation: CSASGLAGWNEQFF.

This clonotype has only a few counts. The gene calls are TRBV6-6 and TRBJ2-3, with D possibly TRBD1 on 5 matching bases. CDR1 and CDR2 (germline): MNHNY, SVGAGI (reference sequence). Deletions cut 5 bases from V and 8 bases from J, with 14 bases between. This CDR3 region has 13 residues. The CDR3 DNA sequence: TGTGCCAGCAGTAATCGAGACAGACCTACGCAGTATTTT. Residues: CASSNRDRPTQYF.

Many counts were recorded for this clonotype. V usage is TRBV6-6 and J usage is TRBJ1-4; the D gene is possibly TRBD1 (5 bases). The CDR3 spans 16 residues. The germline V gene has CDR1 MNHNY and CDR2 SVGAGI (reference sequence). V dropped 0 bases and J dropped 6 bases, with 14 bases sitting between them. CDR3 nucleotide sequence: TGTGCCAGCAGTTACTCTAGGGCCGGGGGTGATGAAAAACTGTTTTTT. It translates to CASSYSRAGGDEKLFF.

This chain joins TRBV30 and TRBJ2-3, with unresolved D. The germline gives CDR1 GTSNPN, CDR2 SVGIG (reference sequence). This CDR3 spans 11 amino acids. Trimming shortened V by 3 bases and J by 8 bases, and 9 bases separated the two germline ends. The DNA of the CDR3 is TGTGCCTGGAGCGTACTTGGTACGCAGTATTTT. This translates into CAWSVLGTQYF.

This clonotype turned up a few times. The CDR3 spells CASSRPGITSYEQYF. Written as DNA, the CDR3 is TGTGCCAGCTCACGCCCGGGGATAACTTCCTACGAGCAGTACTTC. The genes are TRBV18 and TRBJ2-7; D might be TRBD2 (5 bases). Germline assignment: CDR1 KGHSH and CDR2 LQKENI. V was clipped by 4 bases and J by 1 base, with 14 bases between them. CDR3 length equals 15 residues.

This clonotype was recorded a few times. The J gene is TRBJ1-5, the V gene TRBV4-2, with D unresolved. CDR1 LGHNA and CDR2 YNFKEQ come from the germline V gene. The CDR3 sequence is 15 residues long. The V gene lost 0 bases and the J gene lost 2 bases, with 8 bases spanning the gap. The CDR3 nucleotides read TGTGCCAGCAGCCAAGAGGGTAGGGGCAATCAGCCCCAGCATTTT. Its protein product is CASSQEGRGNQPQHF.

V is TRBV3-1 and J is TRBJ1-5; 7 bases match TRBD1. Germline V lookup: CDR1 LGHDT, CDR2 YNNKEL (reference sequence). CDR3 length: 15 amino acids. Losses at the gene ends were 2 bases for V and 5 bases for J; bases not matched to a gene: 6. The CDR3 DNA sequence: TGTGCCAGCAGCCAACCCCCCGACAGGGATCAGCCCCAGCATTTT. Its protein product is CASSQPPDRDQPQHF.

Ten or more counts support this clonotype. This chain uses TRBV28 with TRBJ2-1; D not resolved. The V gene lost 2 bases and the J gene lost 2 bases, with 1 base spanning the gap. The CDR3 is 12 residues long. CDR1 is MDHEN and CDR2 is SYDVKM in the germline V gene. The CDR3 region is CASSLTYNEQFF. The DNA of the CDR3 is TGTGCCAGCAGTTTAACCTACAATGAGCAGTTCTTC.

This clonotype was recorded a few times. V usage is TRBV19 and J usage is TRBJ2-7; the D gene is possibly TRBD1 (6 bases). The V and J ends lost 4 bases and 2 bases respectively, with 12 bases between them. CDR1 and CDR2 from the germline V gene are LNHDA and SQIVND (reference sequence). This CDR3 has 14 residues. In nucleotides, the CDR3 is TGTGCCAGTAGTACCCCGGGACACACCTACGAGCAGTACTTC. It translates to CASSTPGHTYEQYF. The full variable domain, completed using reference TRBV19 and TRBJ2-7, is DGGITQSPKYLFRKEGQNVTLSCEQNLNHDAMYWYRQDPGQGLRLIYYSQIVNDFQKGDIAEGYSVSREKKESFPLTVTSAQKNPTAFYLCASSTPGHTYEQYFGPGTRLTVT.

This chain connects TRBV6-5 to TRBJ2-3; D not resolved. V shed 5 bases and J shed 6 bases, with 9 bases lying between them. Germline V gives CDR1 MNHEY, CDR2 SVGAGI. CDR3 length: 12 residues. The CDR3 nucleotides are TGTGCCAGCAGTCAGGCTGGGGATACGCAGTATTTT. Its protein is CASSQAGDTQYF.

V is TRBV29-1 and J is TRBJ2-1, with D possibly being TRBD1 (5 bases). CDR3 size: 15 residues. V dropped 6 bases and J dropped 5 bases, with 20 bases sitting between them. Germline loops: CDR1 SQVTM, CDR2 ANQGSEA. DNA for the CDR3: TGCAGCGTGGACATCGGGCTCCTCTCTAACAATGAGCAGTTCTTC. It codes for CSVDIGLLSNNEQFF.

This clonotype has a handful of counts. The chain recombines TRBV28 with TRBJ1-6; 12 bases map to TRBD1. The germline V gene has CDR1 MDHEN and CDR2 SYDVKM. CDR3 length equals 16 residues. V shed 5 bases, J shed 8 bases, and the junction held 7 bases outside the gene matches. CDR3 in amino acids: CASSTPGTGGDSPLHF. The CDR3, as DNA: TGTGCCAGCAGTACTCCCGGGACAGGGGGCGATTCACCCCTCCACTTT.

This clonotype showed up many times. The rearrangement links TRBV6-2 or TRBV6-3 to TRBJ1-2; D is uncertain. The V and J ends lost 7 bases and 4 bases respectively, with 13 bases between them. Germline V lookup: CDR1 MNHEY, CDR2 SVGEGT. The CDR3 consists of 13 residues. CDR3 protein: CASNERRLYGYTF. In DNA form, the CDR3 reads TGTGCCAGCAATGAACGACGGCTCTATGGCTACACCTTC.